The clone carrying this T cell receptor beta chain was observed a few times. This sample was included in a study of T cell changes during pregnancy in multiple sclerosis. The table came from immunoSEQ multiplex PCR; TCRdb's copy has only in-frame clones and leaves some out. The data show 50,000 to 60,000 clones, with 80% to 95% seen just once and 0.2% to 0.3% held by the top ten. The CDR3 length is 15 residues. The V and J ends lost 6 bases and 2 bases, in that order; junction bases with no gene match: 9. Germline values: CDR1 SGHDT, CDR2 YYEEEE. The sample consisted of CD4+ T cells from peripheral blood mononuclear cells, taken in the second trimester of pregnancy. This receptor was taken from a female donor with multiple sclerosis, enrolled in a pregnancy study. The V and J genes are TRBV5-6 and TRBJ2-5; TRBD2 matches at 8 bases. CDR3 in amino acids: CASKPGTRGQETQYF. CDR3 nucleotides: TGTGCCAGCAAACCCGGGACTAGGGGACAAGAGACCCAGTACTTC.